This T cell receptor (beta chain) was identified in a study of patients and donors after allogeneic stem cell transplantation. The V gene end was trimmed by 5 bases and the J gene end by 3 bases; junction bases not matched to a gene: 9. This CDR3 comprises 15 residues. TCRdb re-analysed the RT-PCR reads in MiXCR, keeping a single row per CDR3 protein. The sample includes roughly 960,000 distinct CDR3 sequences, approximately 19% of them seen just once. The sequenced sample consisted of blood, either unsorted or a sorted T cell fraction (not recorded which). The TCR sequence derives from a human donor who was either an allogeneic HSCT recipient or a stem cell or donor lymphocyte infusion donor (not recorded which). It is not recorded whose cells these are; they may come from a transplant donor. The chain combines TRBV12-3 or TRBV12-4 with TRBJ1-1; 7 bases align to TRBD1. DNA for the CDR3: TGTGCCAGCAGTCACAGACAGGGTGACGACACTGAAGCTTTCTTT. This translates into CASSHRQGDDTEAFF.